Listed below are T cell receptor beta chains from one sample, sequenced in a study of T-cell memory formation after mild COVID-19. Each CDR3 protein is one row after TCRdb ran MiXCR on the 5' RACE reads. The table records approximately 260,000 distinct CDR3 sequences, 15% to 20% of them present only once. The specimen sequenced was PBMCs or a T cell subset sorted from them (not recorded which). All receptors come from a man aged 18 to 29 who had mild COVID-19 (a few samples of this study predate the infection). Cell type and time point are not known. The CDR3 runs from the conserved cysteine through the conserved F or W. The order of the fields is CDR3 DNA, CDR3 protein, V gene, clone size, D gene, J gene. A D gene is named only where the DNA matches it firmly. Expanded clones are given a class, and other clones once, few, many or no size at all.

CDR3 DNA: TGCGCCAGCAGCGGCCGCGGCTCTAATGAGCAGTTCTTC; CDR3 protein: CASSGRGSNEQFF; V gene: TRBV4-3; clone size: .; D gene: .; J gene: TRBJ2-1
CDR3 DNA: TGCGCCAGCAGGACCGGGACAGAAGATGGCTACACCTTC; CDR3 protein: CASRTGTEDGYTF; V gene: TRBV10-1; clone size: few; D gene: TRBD1; J gene: TRBJ1-2
CDR3 DNA: TGTGCCAGCAGAAGCGCCGCAGATACGCAGTATTTT; CDR3 protein: CASRSAADTQYF; V gene: TRBV9; clone size: .; D gene: .; J gene: TRBJ2-3
CDR3 DNA: TGTGCCAGCAGACGCACACTAGACAGCACAGATACGCAGTATTTT; CDR3 protein: CASRRTLDSTDTQYF; V gene: TRBV5-4; clone size: many; D gene: .; J gene: TRBJ2-3
CDR3 DNA: TGTGCCAGCTCACCACCTAGTAACAGTCCCTACGAGCAGTACTTC; CDR3 protein: CASSPPSNSPYEQYF; V gene: TRBV18; clone size: few; D gene: .; J gene: TRBJ2-7
CDR3 DNA: TGCAGTGCTAGTTCCAGAGTAGACACCGGGGAGCTGTTTTTT; CDR3 protein: CSASSRVDTGELFF; V gene: TRBV20-1; clone size: .; D gene: .; J gene: TRBJ2-2
CDR3 DNA: TGTGCCAGCAGTACTACAGGGGTGGGTGAGCAGTACTTC; CDR3 protein: CASSTTGVGEQYF; V gene: TRBV12-3/TRBV12-4; clone size: .; D gene: TRBD1; J gene: TRBJ2-7
CDR3 DNA: TGTGCCAGCAGTGATTACAGGGGCTACAATGAGCAGTTCTTC; CDR3 protein: CASSDYRGYNEQFF; V gene: TRBV12-3/TRBV12-4; clone size: .; D gene: TRBD1; J gene: TRBJ2-1
CDR3 DNA: TGCGCCAGCAGCTTGAAGGGACTAGTTTCTGAGCAGTTCTTC; CDR3 protein: CASSLKGLVSEQFF; V gene: TRBV5-1; clone size: few; D gene: TRBD2; J gene: TRBJ2-1
CDR3 DNA: TGCGCCAGCAGCCCGTGGACAGTTAATGAAAAACTGTTTTTT; CDR3 protein: CASSPWTVNEKLFF; V gene: TRBV5-1; clone size: few; D gene: .; J gene: TRBJ1-4
CDR3 DNA: TGTGCCAGCAGCCCGACAGGAAGCTCCTACGAGCAGTACTTC; CDR3 protein: CASSPTGSSYEQYF; V gene: TRBV5-4; clone size: .; D gene: .; J gene: TRBJ2-7
CDR3 DNA: TGCAGTTTCCGACAGGGGGCAAGCAATGAGCAGTTCTTC; CDR3 protein: CSFRQGASNEQFF; V gene: TRBV20-1; clone size: .; D gene: TRBD1; J gene: TRBJ2-1
CDR3 DNA: TGTGCCATCAGCCCAGACAGGGAGGGTCAGCCCCAGCATTTT; CDR3 protein: CAISPDREGQPQHF; V gene: TRBV10-3; clone size: few; D gene: TRBD1; J gene: TRBJ1-5
CDR3 DNA: TGCGCCAGCAGCTTGACCACGGGGGAGACCCAGTACTTC; CDR3 protein: CASSLTTGETQYF; V gene: TRBV5-1; clone size: few; D gene: .; J gene: TRBJ2-5
CDR3 DNA: TGTGCCAGTAGTATAGGGCGGGGGCCCACTGAAGCTTTCTTT; CDR3 protein: CASSIGRGPTEAFF; V gene: TRBV19; clone size: few; D gene: .; J gene: TRBJ1-1
CDR3 DNA: TGTGCCAGCAGCGCTACAGGTGAAGCTTTCTTT; CDR3 protein: CASSATGEAFF; V gene: TRBV7-6; clone size: few; D gene: .; J gene: TRBJ1-1
CDR3 DNA: TGCAGTGCTAGAGGGGGCTACCCCCTTTACGAGCAGTACTTC; CDR3 protein: CSARGGYPLYEQYF; V gene: TRBV20-1; clone size: .; D gene: .; J gene: TRBJ2-7
CDR3 DNA: TGTGCCAGCAGCTTAGCGGTTCAAAGGGACCAGCATTTT; CDR3 protein: CASSLAVQRDQHF; V gene: TRBV7-2; clone size: .; D gene: .; J gene: TRBJ1-5
CDR3 DNA: TGTGCCAGCAGCAAAGTCGGGCAGGGGCCGACGAATTCACCCCTCCACTTT; CDR3 protein: CASSKVGQGPTNSPLHF; V gene: TRBV21-1; clone size: few; D gene: .; J gene: TRBJ1-6